One and the same sample provided the 21 T cell receptor beta chains below, sequenced in a study of blood T cells in healthy people across ages. Next came a second PCR, run for about 7 to 12 cycles, which used a sample-barcoded 5' primer along with a J-beta primer mix. TCRdb re-analysed the 5' RACE reads in MiXCR, keeping a single row per CDR3 protein. The data contain around 600,000 distinct CDR3 sequences, about 45% of them singletons. What was sequenced was blood. Receptors were obtained from an elderly man in good health.

The rearrangement uses TRBV13 and TRBJ1-2; tentatively, D is TRBD1 (5 bases). CDR1 and CDR2 from the germline V gene are PRHDT and FYEKMQ (reference sequence). The CDR3 runs 13 residues. Trimming stripped 4 bases from V and 1 base from J, with 7 bases between. DNA of the CDR3: TGTGCCAGCAGCTGCCAGGGTAACTATGGCTACACCTTC. Residues: CASSCQGNYGYTF.

This clonotype was picked up a small number of times. This chain connects TRBV12-3 or TRBV12-4 to TRBJ2-3; TRBD2 might be the D (6 bases). V dropped 8 bases and J dropped 6 bases, with 18 bases sitting between them. This CDR3 comprises 14 residues. In DNA, the CDR3 is TGTGCCAGCGGAGCGGGTAGAATTAAGGATACGCAGTATTTT. The encoded protein is CASGAGRIKDTQYF.

The V call is TRBV4-1, the J call TRBJ2-7; 8 nucleotides align to TRBD2. This CDR3 contains 16 residues. Germline assignment: CDR1 MGHRA and CDR2 YSYEKL. V lost 5 bases to trimming and J lost 2 bases; unmatched junction nucleotides: 11. The CDR3 region has the DNA TGCGCCAGCAGCACACTCCCGGGAGGGTTTCCCTACGAGCAGTACTTC. Translating gives CASSTLPGGFPYEQYF.

This clonotype was picked up many times. The V call is TRBV6-5, the J call TRBJ1-2; D remains unclear. The V gene lost 8 bases and the J gene lost 1 base, with 5 bases spanning the gap. There are 11 residues in the CDR3. Germline CDR1 reads MNHEY; CDR2 reads SVGAGI. The CDR3 nucleotides read TGTGCCAGCGGCGTTAACTATGGCTACACCTTC. Translated, it gives CASGVNYGYTF.

In this sample, this clonotype turned up a few times. The gene calls are TRBV6-5 and TRBJ2-3; TRBD2 agrees at 9 bases. After removal of 6 bases from V and 6 bases from J, the junction contained 7 bases not matched to a gene. CDR3 length equals 14 residues. Germline V gene lookup returns CDR1 MNHEY and CDR2 SVGAGI. The CDR3 DNA sequence: TGTGCCAGCAGAAGTAGCGGGAGTGGTGATACGCAGTATTTT. This gives the protein CASRSSGSGDTQYF.

This rearrangement joins TRBV27 to TRBJ1-1; the D gene is possibly TRBD1 (5 bases). The CDR3 is 14 residues long. V was trimmed by 8 bases and J by 5 bases, leaving 18 bases between them. Germline V gene lookup returns CDR1 MNHEY and CDR2 SMNVEV (reference sequence). CDR3: CASGHEGRSTEAFF. The CDR3 DNA follows: TGTGCCAGCGGGCACGAGGGGCGTTCGACTGAAGCTTTCTTT.

This sequence joins TRBV6-6 and TRBJ1-5, with D possibly TRBD1 on 5 matching bases. This CDR3 contains 14 residues. Trimming stripped 6 bases from V and 1 base from J, with 10 bases between. Germline values: CDR1 MNHNY, CDR2 SVGAGI (reference sequence). CDR3 DNA: TGTGCCAGCAGGTATGAGGGGAGCAATCAGCCCCAGCATTTT. Encoded protein: CASRYEGSNQPQHF.

This clonotype was observed a handful of times. The genes are TRBV5-1 and TRBJ2-3; 7 bases line up with TRBD2. The V and J ends lost 5 bases and 0 bases, in that order; junction bases with no gene match: 15. From germline, CDR1 is SGHRS and CDR2 YFSETQ. The CDR3 is made up of 18 amino acids. In DNA, the CDR3 is TGCGCCAGCAGGGCCCTATGGGACTACTCCGCTAGCACAGATACGCAGTATTTT. Its translation is CASRALWDYSASTDTQYF.

This rearrangement joins TRBV12-3 or TRBV12-4 to TRBJ1-2; D might be TRBD1 (5 bases). CDR3 size: 14 residues. V lost 2 bases to trimming and J lost 6 bases, with 13 bases between them. CDR3 region: CASSLRGLSHGYTF. The CDR3 DNA reads TGTGCCAGCAGTTTAAGGGGACTCTCCCATGGCTACACCTTC.

V usage is TRBV20-1 and J usage is TRBJ1-1, with D unresolved. Trimming removed 1 base from V and 6 bases from J, with 12 bases in between. CDR1 is DFQATT, CDR2 SNEGSKA, per germline (reference sequence). This CDR3 has 13 residues. CDR3 amino acids: CSARGGIRAEAFF. Written as DNA, the CDR3 is TGCAGTGCTAGAGGAGGAATTCGCGCTGAAGCTTTCTTT.

This sequence joins TRBV2 and TRBJ2-5, with D unclear. V gave up 3 bases and J gave up 4 bases, with 6 bases separating them. This CDR3 has 12 residues. Germline-derived CDR1 and CDR2 are SNHLY and FYNNEI. CDR3 DNA sequence: TGTGCCAGCAGTGATTTTGGAGAGACCCAGTACTTC. It specifies CASSDFGETQYF.

This chain uses TRBV29-1 with TRBJ2-3; D call uncertain. The CDR3 covers 11 residues. Germline CDR1 SQVTM, CDR2 ANQGSEA. DNA of the CDR3: TGCTCCTTTTCCATCACAGATACGCAGTATTTT. It is translated as CSFSITDTQYF.

V and J are TRBV9 and TRBJ2-7, with 13 bases identical to TRBD2. CDR3 size: 16 residues. From germline, CDR1 is SGDLS and CDR2 YYNGEE. J gave up 2 bases and V 4 bases, and 6 bases lay outside the gene matches. Here the CDR3 reads CASSLGTSGVAYEQYF. CDR3 nucleotide sequence: TGTGCCAGCAGCCTAGGGACTAGCGGGGTGGCCTACGAGCAGTACTTC. The full variable domain, with the rest looked up from reference TRBV9 and TRBJ2-7, is DSGVTQTPKHLITATGQRVTLRCSPRSGDLSVYWYQQSLDQGLQFLIQYYNGEERAKGNILERFSAQQFPDLHSELNLSSLELGDSALYFCASSLGTSGVAYEQYFGPGTRLTVT.

This clonotype was found many times. This chain connects TRBV20-1 to TRBJ1-5; D unclear. CDR1 and CDR2 (germline): DFQATT, SNEGSKA (reference sequence). There are 13 residues in the CDR3. V lost 4 bases and J 2 bases, leaving 9 bases between the germline ends. This CDR3 reads CSAIQTRNQPQHF. The CDR3 coding sequence is TGCAGTGCTATACAGACCCGCAATCAGCCCCAGCATTTT.

Ten or more counts support this clonotype. V usage is TRBV6-6 and J usage is TRBJ2-1, with D unclear. V lost 0 bases to trimming and J lost 8 bases, with 8 bases between them. The CDR3 has 13 residues. The V gene's germline CDR1 is MNHNY and CDR2 SVGAGI (reference sequence). Written as DNA, the CDR3 is TGTGCCAGCAGTTACTCGGGTACTTATGAGCAGTTCTTC. As protein: CASSYSGTYEQFF.

This clonotype came up a few times. V is TRBV7-9 and J is TRBJ2-1; 7 bases are shared with TRBD2. V gave up 6 bases and J gave up 8 bases; unmatched junction bases: 7. The length of the CDR3 is 13 residues. The germline gives CDR1 SEHNR, CDR2 FQNEAQ (reference sequence). DNA of the CDR3: TGTGCCAGCAGGGCCAGCGGGACTTATGAGCAGTTCTTC. It encodes CASRASGTYEQFF. The full variable domain, its missing parts supplied by reference TRBV7-9 and TRBJ2-1, is DTGVSQNPRHKITKRGQNVTFRCDPISEHNRLYWYRQTLGQGPEFLTYFQNEAQLEKSRLLSDRFSAERPKGSFSTLEIQRTEQGDSAMYLCASRASGTYEQFFGPGTRLTVL.

The rearrangement uses TRBV18 and TRBJ2-7, with unresolved D. This CDR3 spans 13 amino acids. CDR1 is KGHSH, CDR2 LQKENI, per germline. Trimming cost V 1 base and J 3 bases, with 7 bases left between them. CDR3 region: CASSPRSFYEQYF. The CDR3 region has the DNA TGTGCCAGCTCACCACGCTCATTCTACGAGCAGTACTTC.

The chain combines TRBV13 with TRBJ2-7, with 8 positions matching TRBD2. In germline, CDR1 is PRHDT, CDR2 FYEKMQ (reference sequence). This CDR3 comprises 15 residues. The ends lost 3 bases at V and 0 bases at J; junction bases unmatched: 4. The CDR3 DNA is TGTGCCAGCAGCTTGCGGGGGGATGGCTCCTACGAGCAGTACTTC. The encoded protein is CASSLRGDGSYEQYF. The full variable domain, completed using reference TRBV13 and TRBJ2-7, is AAGVIQSPRHLIKEKRETATLKCYPIPRHDTVYWYQQGPGQDPQFLISFYEKMQSDKGSIPDRFSAQQFSDYHSELNMSSLELGDSALYFCASSLRGDGSYEQYFGPGTRLTVT.

The chain combines TRBV7-2 with TRBJ2-1, with TRBD2 identical over 7 bases. CDR1 and CDR2 (germline): SGHTA, FQGNSA. Losses at the gene ends were 6 bases for V and 5 bases for J; bases not matched to a gene: 13. The CDR3 is made up of 16 amino acids. CDR3 DNA sequence: TGTGCCAGCAGACCTCAGAGCGGGGCTAACCACAATGAGCAGTTCTTC. This gives the protein CASRPQSGANHNEQFF. The full variable domain, completed using reference TRBV7-2 and TRBJ2-1, is GAGVSQSPSNKVTEKGKDVELRCDPISGHTALYWYRQSLGQGLEFLIYFQGNSAPDKSGLPSDRFSAERTGGSVSTLTIQRTQQEDSAVYLCASRPQSGANHNEQFFGPGTRLTVL.

This clonotype was counted between two and nine times. The chain combines TRBV6-2 or TRBV6-3 with TRBJ2-7; D not resolved. V lost 3 bases and J lost 3, with 18 bases in between. CDR3 length equals 16 residues. Germline values: CDR1 MNHEY, CDR2 SVGEGT. The CDR3 is CASSYPVRLINYEQYF. The DNA for the CDR3 is TGTGCCAGCAGTTATCCAGTGAGACTTATCAACTACGAGCAGTACTTC.

This clonotype has only a few counts. This sequence joins TRBV14 and TRBJ2-7; unclear D gene. CDR1 SGHDN and CDR2 FVKESK come from the germline V gene. This CDR3 has 14 residues. The germline V and J ends were trimmed by 4 bases and 4 bases, with 14 bases remaining between them. CDR3 in amino acids: CASSLTTARYEQYF. As DNA, the CDR3 is TGTGCCAGCAGCCTCACGACCGCGCGTTACGAGCAGTACTTC.